The 23 T cell receptor beta chains presented below share a single source sample, sequenced in a study of T cells in Graves' hyperthyroidism and ophthalmopathy. It was RNA transcripts that yielded the amplified TCR beta CDR3 regions. Carried out on the TCR CDR3, a first-round RT-PCR used the HTBI primer set. TCRdb processed the multiplex PCR reads anew with MiXCR; each CDR3 protein has one entry. The sample lists 500,000 to 700,000 distinct CDR3 sequences; 16% were seen once. Sequences were obtained from blood. These receptors all come from a woman between 18 and 30 years old with Graves' hyperthyroidism.

V is TRBV28 and J is TRBJ2-1; D is perhaps TRBD1 (5 bases). The V end was cut by 8 bases, the J end by 6 bases, with 8 bases between. The CDR3 loop spans 11 amino acids. Germline assignment: CDR1 MDHEN and CDR2 SYDVKM. CDR3 sequence (DNA): TGTGCCAGCCACACAGGCAATGAGCAGTTCTTC. Its protein product is CASHTGNEQFF.

This clonotype was seen at least ten times. The CDR3 is CASSYVGTRTDTQYF. The CDR3 coding sequence is TGTGCCAGCAGTTACGTAGGGACACGCACAGATACGCAGTATTTT. The rearrangement joins TRBV6-2 or TRBV6-3 to TRBJ2-3, with D perhaps TRBD1 (6 bases). Looked up from germline, CDR1 is MNHEY and CDR2 is SVGEGT. Trimming stripped 2 bases from V and 1 base from J, with 10 bases between. CDR3 length equals 15 residues.

This clonotype has a handful of counts. V gene TRBV12-3 or TRBV12-4 combines with J gene TRBJ1-3; tentatively, D is TRBD1 (5 bases). The V gene lost 2 bases and the J gene lost 6 bases, with 11 bases spanning the gap. The CDR3 has 14 residues. The CDR3: CASSLQGVENTIYF. The CDR3 nucleotides are TGTGCCAGCAGTTTACAGGGTGTTGAAAACACCATATATTTT.

This clonotype was observed many times. The chain links TRBV2 to TRBJ2-3, with 11 bases lining up with TRBD2. V lost 6 bases, J lost 2 bases, and 4 bases stayed unmatched. Germline V gives CDR1 SNHLY, CDR2 FYNNEI. The CDR3 loop spans 15 amino acids. In DNA, the CDR3 is TGTGCCAGCAGCACTAGCGGGGGATTCACAGATACGCAGTATTTT. Translating it yields CASSTSGGFTDTQYF.

The chain has TRBV6-1 and TRBJ2-2; 10 positions match TRBD2. CDR3 length equals 15 residues. Trimming at V came to 5 bases and at J to 6 bases, leaving 6 bases not matched to a gene. Germline CDR1 is MNHNS and CDR2 is SASEGT. The CDR3 loop is CASSKSSGGPGELFF. CDR3 DNA sequence: TGTGCCAGCAGTAAATCTAGCGGGGGCCCCGGGGAGCTGTTTTTT.

This clonotype was seen many times. CDR3 bases: TGTGCCAGCAGTCCGGAGGACCGAGACTACGAGCAGTACTTC. Protein sequence: CASSPEDRDYEQYF. This rearrangement joins TRBV6-1 to TRBJ2-7; D possibly corresponds to TRBD2 (5 bases). The CDR3 consists of 14 residues. V was clipped by 5 bases and J by 3 bases, with 14 bases between them. Germline V gene data show CDR1 as MNHNS and CDR2 as SASEGT.

This clonotype has more than one count but fewer than ten. The J gene is TRBJ2-7, the V gene TRBV12-3 or TRBV12-4, with a tentative D call TRBD2 (6 bases). V was pared by 3 bases and J by 6 bases, with 15 bases between. The CDR3 loop spans 14 amino acids. CDR3 amino acids: CASSFLAAAGEQYF. CDR3 nucleotides: TGTGCCAGCAGTTTTTTAGCGGCGGCCGGCGAGCAGTACTTC.

CDR3 residues: CASSAGGRTGELFF. The CDR3 DNA reads as TGTGCCAGCTCCGCGGGGGGGCGCACCGGGGAGCTGTTTTTT. V usage is TRBV2 and J usage is TRBJ2-2; 9 nucleotides match TRBD2. With 8 bases clipped from V and 4 bases from J, the junction kept 5 bases outside the gene matches. There are 14 residues in the CDR3. Germline CDR1 is SNHLY and CDR2 is FYNNEI.

This clonotype appeared a few times. The V call is TRBV7-2, the J call TRBJ2-5; 11 nucleotides agree with TRBD2. CDR3 length: 16 amino acids. CDR1 is SGHTA and CDR2 is FQGNSA in the germline V gene. V lost 7 bases, J lost 5 bases, and 12 bases stayed unmatched. The CDR3 here is CASTPTLAGGWETQYF. The CDR3 region has the DNA TGTGCCAGCACCCCAACCCTAGCGGGGGGATGGGAGACCCAGTACTTC.

This clonotype was recorded at least ten times. V gene TRBV28 combines with J gene TRBJ2-5; D remains ambiguous. The CDR3 covers 12 residues. Germline loops: CDR1 MDHEN, CDR2 SYDVKM. V shed 8 bases and J shed 5 bases, with 12 bases lying between them. The CDR3: CASGSEGETQYF. The CDR3 DNA reads TGTGCCAGCGGGTCGGAAGGGGAGACCCAGTACTTC.

This clonotype was seen a few times. The CDR3: CASSFRRAWSEQYF. The DNA of the CDR3 is TGTGCCAGCAGCTTCCGGAGGGCATGGAGCGAGCAGTACTTC. The J gene is TRBJ2-7, the V gene TRBV7-9, with a tentative D call TRBD2 (6 bases). CDR1 and CDR2 (germline): SEHNR, FQNEAQ (reference sequence). CDR3 length: 14 amino acids. The V and J ends lost 3 bases and 6 bases respectively, with 15 bases between them. The full variable domain, in which reference TRBV7-9 and TRBJ2-7 provide the parts outside the CDR3, is DTGVSQNPRHKITKRGQNVTFRCDPISEHNRLYWYRQTLGQGPEFLTYFQNEAQLEKSRLLSDRFSAERPKGSFSTLEIQRTEQGDSAMYLCASSFRRAWSEQYFGPGTRLTVT.

The table lists this clonotype with many counts. The V gene is TRBV10-3, the J gene TRBJ2-7; D assignment may be TRBD1 or TRBD2 (6 bases each). The V end lost 6 bases, the J end lost 5 bases, and 26 bases lay between the germline ends. Germline V gene sequence: CDR1 ENHRY, CDR2 SYGVKD. The CDR3 is made up of 17 amino acids. Here the CDR3 reads CAISHEPEQGGRDEQYF. CDR3 DNA: TGTGCCATCAGCCATGAACCGGAACAGGGAGGTAGAGACGAGCAGTACTTC.

At least ten counts were recorded for this clonotype. CDR3 sequence reads: CASRPQRGGVGEAFF. As DNA, the CDR3 is TGTGCCAGCAGGCCCCAGAGAGGCGGGGTGGGTGAAGCTTTCTTT. The V and J genes are TRBV27 and TRBJ1-1, with no clear D. V was cut by 6 bases and J by 7 bases, with 21 bases left in between. The CDR3 sequence is 15 residues long. Germline-derived CDR1 and CDR2 are MNHEY and SMNVEV (reference sequence).

The J gene is TRBJ2-7, the V gene TRBV28; tentative D call: TRBD2 (5 bases). The CDR3 covers 15 residues. With 6 bases removed from V and 0 bases from J, the gap between germline ends came to 15 bases. Looked up from germline, CDR1 is MDHEN and CDR2 is SYDVKM. The CDR3 bases are TGTGCCAGCAGGAAACTAGGCGTGATCTCCTACGAGCAGTACTTC. Its protein product is CASRKLGVISYEQYF. Variable domain in full (rest from reference TRBV28 and TRBJ2-7): DVKVTQSSRYLVKRTGEKVFLECVQDMDHENMFWYRQDPGLGLRLIYFSYDVKMKEKGDIPEGYSVSREKKERFSLILESASTNQTSMYLCASRKLGVISYEQYFGPGTRLTVT.

The CDR3 is CASSLVAGTPYEQYF. The CDR3 DNA reads TGTGCCAGCAGCTTAGTAGCGGGGACCCCCTACGAGCAGTACTTC. The chain couples TRBV7-9 to TRBJ2-7, with 8 positions matching TRBD2. Germline values: CDR1 SEHNR, CDR2 FQNEAQ (reference sequence). There are 15 residues in the CDR3. Unmatched junction bases numbered 4, after V lost 1 base and J lost 2 bases.

In this sample, this clonotype turned up many times. This chain joins TRBV5-1 and TRBJ2-2; a weak D match, TRBD1 (7 bases). CDR1 is SGHRS and CDR2 is YFSETQ in the germline V gene. The CDR3 length is 16 residues. V lost 1 base to trimming and J lost 5 bases, with 15 bases between them. CDR3 loop: CASSLSMAGGTGELFF. The CDR3 DNA sequence: TGCGCCAGCAGCTTGTCGATGGCAGGGGGGACCGGGGAGCTGTTTTTT. Variable domain in full (rest from reference TRBV5-1 and TRBJ2-2): KAGVTQTPRYLIKTRGQQVTLSCSPISGHRSVSWYQQTPGQGLQFLFEYFSETQRNKGNFPGRFSGRQFSNSRSEMNVSTLELGDSALYLCASSLSMAGGTGELFFGEGSRLTVL.

This clonotype occurred many times. CDR3 DNA: TGTGCCAGCAGGGCAGGGGATTATGGCTACACCTTC. It encodes CASRAGDYGYTF. The V and J genes are TRBV27 and TRBJ1-2, with D tentatively TRBD1 (6 bases). The V end was cut by 6 bases, the J end by 5 bases, with 10 bases between. The CDR3 is 12 residues long. Per germline, CDR1 MNHEY and CDR2 SMNVEV (reference sequence).

The gene calls are TRBV15 and TRBJ1-1; TRBD1 matches at 7 bases. CDR3 length: 13 residues. V gave up 3 bases and J gave up 8 bases; unmatched junction bases: 6. CDR1 LNHNV and CDR2 YYDKDF come from the germline V gene (reference sequence). The CDR3 nucleotides read TGTGCCACCAGCAGTCTCCCAGGGGGAGAAGCTTTCTTT. This sequence encodes CATSSLPGGEAFF.

Worth noting for this clonotype: This could be a read error, since a much larger clone is one nucleotide away. The chain uses TRBV13 and TRBJ2-7; TRBD2 aligns across 7 bases. CDR3 size: 15 residues. The germline CDR1 and CDR2 sequences are PRHDT and FYEKMQ (reference sequence). The CDR3 loop reads CASSLGVAGTYEPYF. The CDR3 bases are TGTGCCAGCAGCTTAGGGGTAGCGGGCACCTACGAGCCGTACTTC.

This clonotype was counted only a few times. The chain combines TRBV7-9 with TRBJ1-6, with 8 bases matching TRBD1. This CDR3 has 16 residues. Germline CDR1 SEHNR, CDR2 FQNEAQ (reference sequence). The ends lost 3 bases at V and 8 bases at J; junction bases unmatched: 9. The CDR3 DNA reads TGTGCCAGCAGCTTCTCGGACAGGGCGTTATATTCACCCCTCCACTTT. This translates into CASSFSDRALYSPLHF.

The CDR3, as DNA: TGTGCCACCAGCAGGCCACAGGCGATGGACTATGGCTACACCTTC. Translated, it gives CATSRPQAMDYGYTF. This chain joins TRBV15 and TRBJ1-2; D may be TRBD1 (5 bases). Between the trimmed V and J ends, which lost 3 bases and 3 bases, there was a span of 14 bases. Looked up from germline, CDR1 is LNHNV and CDR2 is YYDKDF (reference sequence). The CDR3 covers 15 residues.

The CDR3 DNA reads as TGTGCCAGCAGCCGTATGGTGCAAGGGAACACTGAAGCTTTCTTT. As protein: CASSRMVQGNTEAFF. The rearrangement uses TRBV7-2 and TRBJ1-1; D is unclear. The CDR3 runs to 15 residues. Germline V gene lookup returns CDR1 SGHTA and CDR2 FQGNSA. The V gene lost 5 bases and the J gene lost 1 base, with 14 bases spanning the gap.

The V call is TRBV20-1, the J call TRBJ1-4, with 9 positions matching TRBD1. The germline V gene encodes CDR1 DFQATT and CDR2 SNEGSKA (reference sequence). Trimming at V came to 4 bases and at J to 7 bases, leaving 10 bases not matched to a gene. This CDR3 comprises 15 residues. CDR3 residues: CSATAPGTGSEKLFF. As DNA, the CDR3 is TGCAGTGCTACAGCCCCCGGGACAGGGAGTGAAAAACTGTTTTTT.